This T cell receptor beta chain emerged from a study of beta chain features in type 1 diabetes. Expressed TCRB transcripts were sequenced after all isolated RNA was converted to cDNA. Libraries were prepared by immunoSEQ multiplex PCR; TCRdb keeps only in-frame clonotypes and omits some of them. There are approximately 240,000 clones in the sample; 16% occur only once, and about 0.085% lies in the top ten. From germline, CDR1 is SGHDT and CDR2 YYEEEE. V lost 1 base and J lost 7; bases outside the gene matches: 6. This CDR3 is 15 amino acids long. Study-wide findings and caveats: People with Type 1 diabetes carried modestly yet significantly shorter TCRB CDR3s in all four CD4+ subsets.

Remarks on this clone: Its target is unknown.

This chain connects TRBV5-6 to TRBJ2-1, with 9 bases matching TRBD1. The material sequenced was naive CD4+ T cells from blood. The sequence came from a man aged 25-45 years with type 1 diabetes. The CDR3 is CASSLPGTGLNEQFF. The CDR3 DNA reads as TGTGCCAGCAGCTTGCCCGGGACAGGGTTGAATGAGCAGTTCTTC.